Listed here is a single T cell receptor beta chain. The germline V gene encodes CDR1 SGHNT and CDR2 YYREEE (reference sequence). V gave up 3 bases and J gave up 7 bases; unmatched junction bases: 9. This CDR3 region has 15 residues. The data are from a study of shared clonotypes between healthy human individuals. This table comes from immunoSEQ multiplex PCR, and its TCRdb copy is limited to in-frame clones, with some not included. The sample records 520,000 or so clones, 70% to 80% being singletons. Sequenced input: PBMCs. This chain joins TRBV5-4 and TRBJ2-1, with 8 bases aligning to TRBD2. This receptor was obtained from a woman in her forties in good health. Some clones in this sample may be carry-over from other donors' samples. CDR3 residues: CASSSAGARRNEQFF. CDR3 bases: TGTGCCAGCAGCTCAGCGGGAGCGAGGAGGAATGAGCAGTTCTTC.